This T cell receptor beta chain appears in the sequencing data of a study of blood T cell repertoires in COVID-19. Overall study context: Italy, Spain and the United States were the sources of the convalescent and acute COVID-19 samples. PBMCs, B-cell-depleted T cells, or T cells were the source of the cDNA or gDNA that made up the material.

The CDR3 has 16 amino acids. Germline V gene sequence: CDR1 SGDLS, CDR2 YYNGEE. V was clipped by 2 bases and J by 0 bases; unmatched bases: 8. In the authors' workflow: Reference gene primer amplification gave nucleated cell count estimates. Assay used: immunoSEQ multiplex PCR; TCRdb lists only in-frame clones, some missing. V, J and clone size reflect that table, while D and trimming were determined from the DNA. The sample has nearly 70,000 clones; approximately 89% are singletons. Sequencing input: peripheral blood. The chain joins TRBV9 to TRBJ2-7; TRBD2 aligns across 7 bases. The TCR sequence derives from a woman between 65 and 79 years old with acute or convalescent COVID-19. Here the CDR3 reads CASSVLSGASSYEQYF. The CDR3 coding sequence is TGTGCCAGCAGCGTCCTAAGCGGGGCCAGCTCCTACGAGCAGTACTTC.